A selection of T cell receptor beta chains follows, all from one sample in a study of blood T cell repertoires in COVID-19. Assay: immunoSEQ multiplex PCR; the TCRdb copy retains only in-frame clones and omits some. The sample has about 74,000 clones; about 72% are singletons. The specimen sequenced was peripheral blood. These receptors were taken from a man between 65 and 85 years old with active or convalescent COVID-19. Each CDR3 is given with its conserved first and last residue. Each record gives: clone size, J gene, V gene, D gene, CDR3 DNA, CDR3 protein. A D gene is named only where the DNA matches it firmly. The listing skips clone size in some rows; elsewhere it reads once, few, many or a size class.

clone_size: NA
j_call: TRBJ2-3
v_call: TRBV2
d_call: NA
cdr3_nt: TGTGCCAGCAGTCTTGGACAGAGCGCGCAGTATTTT
cdr3_aa: CASSLGQSAQYF

clone_size: NA
j_call: TRBJ1-1
v_call: TRBV11-2
d_call: NA
cdr3_nt: TGTGCCAGCAGCTTAATCGGGAGGAACACTGAAGCTTTCTTT
cdr3_aa: CASSLIGRNTEAFF

clone_size: NA
j_call: TRBJ1-4
v_call: TRBV4-2
d_call: NA
cdr3_nt: TGTGCCAGCAGCCGTACGGAGACAACTAATGAAAAACTGTTTTTT
cdr3_aa: CASSRTETTNEKLFF

clone_size: NA
j_call: TRBJ2-5
v_call: TRBV5-1
d_call: TRBD2
cdr3_nt: TGCGCCAGCAGCCCTTCCTCGAGACTAGCGGAAGAGACCCAGTACTTC
cdr3_aa: CASSPSSRLAEETQYF

clone_size: once
j_call: TRBJ1-6
v_call: TRBV6-4
d_call: NA
cdr3_nt: TGTGCCAGCAGTGTCTCAGGGGTGAATTCACCCCTCCACTTT
cdr3_aa: CASSVSGVNSPLHF

clone_size: NA
j_call: TRBJ2-3
v_call: TRBV27
d_call: TRBD2
cdr3_nt: TGTGCCAGCAGCTTCCAGCGGGGCTCCACAGATACGCAGTATTTT
cdr3_aa: CASSFQRGSTDTQYF

clone_size: NA
j_call: TRBJ2-5
v_call: TRBV18
d_call: NA
cdr3_nt: TGTGCCAGCTCACCGGCATGGGGGGAACAAGAGACCCAGTACTTC
cdr3_aa: CASSPAWGEQETQYF

clone_size: NA
j_call: TRBJ2-1
v_call: TRBV11-2
d_call: NA
cdr3_nt: TGTGCCAGCAGAGGTCAGGGTGTGGGGGGTGAGCAGTTCTTC
cdr3_aa: CASRGQGVGGEQFF

clone_size: NA
j_call: TRBJ1-1
v_call: TRBV27
d_call: NA
cdr3_nt: TGTGCCAGCAGTTGGGGGCGGAACACTGAAGCTTTCTTT
cdr3_aa: CASSWGRNTEAFF

clone_size: NA
j_call: TRBJ1-3
v_call: TRBV6-5
d_call: NA
cdr3_nt: TGTGCCAGCTCCGACGGGAGCTCTGGAAACACCATATATTTT
cdr3_aa: CASSDGSSGNTIYF

clone_size: NA
j_call: TRBJ1-3
v_call: TRBV4-1
d_call: NA
cdr3_nt: TGCGCCAGCAGCCAAGGGGCAGGGACTGGAAACACCATATATTTT
cdr3_aa: CASSQGAGTGNTIYF

clone_size: NA
j_call: TRBJ2-1
v_call: TRBV4-1
d_call: NA
cdr3_nt: TGCGCCAGCAGCCAAGAAGGGGGGGACTGGAATGAGCAGTTCTTC
cdr3_aa: CASSQEGGDWNEQFF

clone_size: NA
j_call: TRBJ1-3
v_call: TRBV5-1
d_call: NA
cdr3_nt: TGCGCCAGCAGCCTTAATACAGGGTCCGGAAACACCATATATTTT
cdr3_aa: CASSLNTGSGNTIYF

clone_size: NA
j_call: TRBJ2-7
v_call: TRBV4-1
d_call: NA
cdr3_nt: TGCGCCAGCGACCACAGGGATTTTGGAGTCTACGAGCAGTACTTC
cdr3_aa: CASDHRDFGVYEQYF

clone_size: NA
j_call: TRBJ2-1
v_call: TRBV30
d_call: NA
cdr3_nt: TGTGCCTGGGGCTTCCAGGACAATGAGCAGTTCTTC
cdr3_aa: CAWGFQDNEQFF

clone_size: once
j_call: TRBJ1-5
v_call: TRBV5-5
d_call: TRBD1
cdr3_nt: TGTGCCAGCAGTGGACAGGGCCTAAATCAGCCCCAGCATTTT
cdr3_aa: CASSGQGLNQPQHF

clone_size: NA
j_call: TRBJ2-1
v_call: TRBV19
d_call: TRBD1
cdr3_nt: TGTGCCAGTAGTAAGGAGGACAGGGGGCCCAATGAGCAGTTCTTC
cdr3_aa: CASSKEDRGPNEQFF

clone_size: NA
j_call: TRBJ2-1
v_call: TRBV6-4
d_call: TRBD2
cdr3_nt: TGTGCCAGCAGTGACGGGGGGGATGAGCAGTTCTTC
cdr3_aa: CASSDGGDEQFF

clone_size: NA
j_call: TRBJ2-7
v_call: TRBV3-1/TRBV3-2
d_call: TRBD1
cdr3_nt: TGTGCCAGCACCCGACAGGGGGCTGTCGAGCAGTACTTC
cdr3_aa: CASTRQGAVEQYF

clone_size: NA
j_call: TRBJ2-2
v_call: TRBV11-1
d_call: TRBD2
cdr3_nt: TGTGCCAGCAGTCCTACCGGGACTACTAACACCGGGGAGCTGTTTTTT
cdr3_aa: CASSPTGTTNTGELFF

clone_size: NA
j_call: TRBJ2-3
v_call: TRBV30
d_call: TRBD2
cdr3_nt: TGTGCCTGGGATACGACTAGCGGGGGGCTAAGTTCTAGCACAGATACGCAGTATTTT
cdr3_aa: CAWDTTSGGLSSSTDTQYF

clone_size: NA
j_call: TRBJ1-5
v_call: TRBV16
d_call: NA
cdr3_nt: TGTGCCAGCAGCCTAGGCGGGCGGATTCAGCCCCAGCATTTT
cdr3_aa: CASSLGGRIQPQHF

clone_size: NA
j_call: TRBJ1-2
v_call: TRBV3-1/TRBV3-2
d_call: NA
cdr3_nt: TGTGCCAGCAGCTCGAGTTCTAGGGGCTACACCTTC
cdr3_aa: CASSSSSRGYTF

clone_size: few
j_call: TRBJ2-3
v_call: TRBV5-6
d_call: NA
cdr3_nt: TGTGCCAGCAGCTTGGGGCTAGCTTGGAGCACAGATACGCAGTATTTT
cdr3_aa: CASSLGLAWSTDTQYF

clone_size: NA
j_call: TRBJ1-6
v_call: TRBV5-1
d_call: NA
cdr3_nt: TGCGCCAGCAGCCAAGAGGGAAGAGGAGGGTCACCCCTCCACTTT
cdr3_aa: CASSQEGRGGSPLHF

clone_size: NA
j_call: TRBJ2-5
v_call: TRBV7-8
d_call: TRBD2
cdr3_nt: TGTGCCAGCAGCTTCACGGCGGGGGGCGGGGAGGAGACCCAGTACTTC
cdr3_aa: CASSFTAGGGEETQYF

clone_size: once
j_call: TRBJ1-2
v_call: TRBV28
d_call: NA
cdr3_nt: TGTGCCAGCCTGGGGCAGCTTTATGGCTACACCTTC
cdr3_aa: CASLGQLYGYTF

clone_size: NA
j_call: TRBJ2-1
v_call: TRBV3-1/TRBV3-2
d_call: TRBD1
cdr3_nt: TGTGCCAGCAGCCAAGCGGACAGGGGGCCGCATGAGCAGTTCTTC
cdr3_aa: CASSQADRGPHEQFF

clone_size: NA
j_call: TRBJ2-2
v_call: TRBV6-5
d_call: NA
cdr3_nt: TGTGCCAGCAGCCCCGGGTCGAACACCGGGGAGCTGTTTTTT
cdr3_aa: CASSPGSNTGELFF

clone_size: NA
j_call: TRBJ2-1
v_call: TRBV7-9
d_call: NA
cdr3_nt: TGTGCCAGCAGCTTCAGCGGCGCCCCTGCGGGGAATGAGCAGTTCTTC
cdr3_aa: CASSFSGAPAGNEQFF

clone_size: NA
j_call: TRBJ2-3
v_call: TRBV9
d_call: TRBD1
cdr3_nt: TGTGCCAGCAGCCCTCAGGGACAGGGAGGAGATACGCAGTATTTT
cdr3_aa: CASSPQGQGGDTQYF

clone_size: NA
j_call: TRBJ2-7
v_call: TRBV27
d_call: NA
cdr3_nt: TGTGCCAGCAGTTTATCGGAGTACTACGAGCAGTACTTC
cdr3_aa: CASSLSEYYEQYF

clone_size: NA
j_call: TRBJ1-1
v_call: TRBV9
d_call: TRBD1
cdr3_nt: TGTGCCAGCAGCTTTGGACAGGGGGGGACTGAAGCTTTCTTT
cdr3_aa: CASSFGQGGTEAFF

clone_size: NA
j_call: TRBJ2-2
v_call: TRBV12-3/TRBV12-4
d_call: NA
cdr3_nt: TGTGCCAGCAGTTCGCGTGGGGAGCTGTTTTTT
cdr3_aa: CASSSRGELFF

clone_size: few
j_call: TRBJ2-3
v_call: TRBV7-9
d_call: TRBD2
cdr3_nt: TGTGCCAGCAGCACCCGGACTAGCGGGGATACGCAGTATTTT
cdr3_aa: CASSTRTSGDTQYF

clone_size: once
j_call: TRBJ2-5
v_call: TRBV3-1/TRBV3-2
d_call: TRBD2
cdr3_nt: TGTGCCAGCAGCCCAGGGACTAGCGGGGTAGGAGAGACCCAGTACTTC
cdr3_aa: CASSPGTSGVGETQYF

clone_size: NA
j_call: TRBJ2-3
v_call: TRBV28
d_call: TRBD2
cdr3_nt: TGTGCCAGCAGTGGACTAGCGGGGGTCAGGACAGATACGCAGTATTTT
cdr3_aa: CASSGLAGVRTDTQYF

clone_size: few
j_call: TRBJ2-2
v_call: TRBV28
d_call: TRBD2
cdr3_nt: TGTGCCAGCAGTTTAGCCTACACCGGGACTAAGGGCGGGGAGCTGTTTTTT
cdr3_aa: CASSLAYTGTKGGELFF

clone_size: NA
j_call: TRBJ1-2
v_call: TRBV6-5
d_call: NA
cdr3_nt: TGTGCCAGCAGCCTAAACCAGGGTAACTATGGCTACACCTTC
cdr3_aa: CASSLNQGNYGYTF

clone_size: NA
j_call: TRBJ2-3
v_call: TRBV10-3
d_call: NA
cdr3_nt: TGTGCCCTCGGAGGGGGGGCAGATACGCAGTATTTT
cdr3_aa: CALGGGADTQYF

clone_size: once
j_call: TRBJ1-4
v_call: TRBV7-2
d_call: TRBD1
cdr3_nt: TGTGCCAGCAGCAGGGAAAGGGACAGCCAAAAACTGTTTTTT
cdr3_aa: CASSRERDSQKLFF

clone_size: NA
j_call: TRBJ1-1
v_call: TRBV2
d_call: NA
cdr3_nt: TGTGCCAGCAGTAGGGGATATGGCACTGAAGCTTTCTTT
cdr3_aa: CASSRGYGTEAFF

clone_size: NA
j_call: TRBJ1-2
v_call: TRBV28
d_call: NA
cdr3_nt: TGTGCCAGCAGTTTAGGGCCGGACTATGGCTACACCTTC
cdr3_aa: CASSLGPDYGYTF

clone_size: NA
j_call: TRBJ1-5
v_call: TRBV28
d_call: NA
cdr3_nt: TGTGCCGGTTCCCCGGGGTGGGGCAATCAGCCCCAGCATTTT
cdr3_aa: CAGSPGWGNQPQHF

clone_size: NA
j_call: TRBJ1-6
v_call: TRBV9
d_call: TRBD1
cdr3_nt: TGTGCCAGTTCGGCCGGGACAGTGAATTCACCCCTCCACTTT
cdr3_aa: CASSAGTVNSPLHF

clone_size: NA
j_call: TRBJ1-2
v_call: TRBV6-5
d_call: NA
cdr3_nt: TGTGCCGTTTCCACGTGGGCCCTTACCTATGGCTACACCTTC
cdr3_aa: CAVSTWALTYGYTF

clone_size: NA
j_call: TRBJ1-5
v_call: TRBV6-4
d_call: NA
cdr3_nt: TGTGCCAGCAGCGTCAGGGTTCTGAGTCGGCAGCCCCAGCATTTT
cdr3_aa: CASSVRVLSRQPQHF

clone_size: once
j_call: TRBJ1-4
v_call: TRBV2
d_call: NA
cdr3_nt: TGTGCCAGCAGTGTTCAGGGGTTCTCTAATGAAAAACTGTTTTTT
cdr3_aa: CASSVQGFSNEKLFF

clone_size: once
j_call: TRBJ2-4
v_call: TRBV12-2
d_call: NA
cdr3_nt: TGTGCAAGTCGCTTAGACCGGGAGCTAGCTCCTAAACAGGACAAAAACATTCAGTACTTC
cdr3_aa: CASRLDRELAPKQDKNIQYF